A selection of T cell receptor beta chains follows, all from one sample in a study of blood T cell repertoires in COVID-19. Assay used: immunoSEQ multiplex PCR; TCRdb lists only in-frame clones, some missing. The sample shows under 250,000 clones, about nine tenths of them seen only once. The source material was peripheral blood. These receptors all stem from an older woman who had recovered from COVID-19. Each CDR3 is given with its conserved first and last residue. D genes are given only for firm matches. Size is stated for part of the rows, as once, few or many counts, or as a class when the clone is expanded.

TRBD1,TRBV19,14,-,TRBJ1-2,TGTGCCAGTAGTACGTGGACAGGGATAAATGGCTACACCTTC,CASSTWTGINGYTF
-,TRBV5-5,15,-,TRBJ2-3,TGTGCCAGCAGCCAGGGACAAATTAGCACAGATACGCAGTATTTT,CASSQGQISTDTQYF
TRBD1,TRBV9,16,once,TRBJ2-2,TGTGCCAGCAGCGTAGGCCAGGGGGCCCGGGCCGGGGAGCTGTTTTTT,CASSVGQGARAGELFF
TRBD1,TRBV28,16,-,TRBJ1-5,TGTGCCAGCAGTTTTCTCCCGGACAGGGGCAATCAGCCCCAGCATTTT,CASSFLPDRGNQPQHF
-,TRBV28,13,-,TRBJ2-1,TGTGCCATTTCGGACTACTCCTACAATGAGCAGTTCTTC,CAISDYSYNEQFF
TRBD2,TRBV7-3,15,-,TRBJ2-5,TGTGCCAGCAGCCCCCTGGGACTAACGGAAGAGACCCAGTACTTC,CASSPLGLTEETQYF
-,TRBV7-9,16,-,TRBJ1-2,TGTGCCAGCAGCCGCCTATTTCAGAACCGCGGGTATGGCTACACCTTC,CASSRLFQNRGYGYTF
TRBD1,TRBV28,14,-,TRBJ2-7,TGTGCCAGCAGTTTCGACAGGGGTCCCTACGAGCAGTACTTC,CASSFDRGPYEQYF
-,TRBV4-1,20,-,TRBJ2-6,TGCGCCAGCAGCCAAGATCGCGAGGTTGCTGGTCTGTCTGGGGCCAACGTCCTGACTTTC,CASSQDREVAGLSGANVLTF
-,TRBV5-1,15,-,TRBJ2-2,TGCGCCAGCATGGGAGGCTCCGGGAGTACCGGGGAGCTGTTTTTT,CASMGGSGSTGELFF
TRBD2,TRBV5-1,19,once,TRBJ2-4,TGCGCCAGCAGCTTGGCACCCGATCCCGGGCGGGGGGCCAAAAACATTCAGTACTTC,CASSLAPDPGRGAKNIQYF
-,TRBV5-4,13,-,TRBJ2-1,TGTGCCAGCATCGGGGACTTATACAATGAGCAGTTCTTC,CASIGDLYNEQFF
-,TRBV4-1,15,-,TRBJ1-2,TGCGCCAGCAGCCCAGCCGGGGGGGTTAACTATGGCTACACCTTC,CASSPAGGVNYGYTF
TRBD2,TRBV10-2,14,many,TRBJ2-1,TGCGCCAGCAAAGGGCTAGCGGGGCGGAATGAGCAGTTCTTC,CASKGLAGRNEQFF
-,TRBV5-4,14,-,TRBJ2-5,TGTGCCAGCAGCTTGGTTGGGGGCGGCGAGACCCAGTACTTC,CASSLVGGGETQYF
TRBD1,TRBV7-3,17,-,TRBJ1-2,TGTGCCAGCAGCCCCAACCCAACAGGGGCGGACGGCTATGGCTACACCTTC,CASSPNPTGADGYGYTF
-,TRBV24-1,14,-,TRBJ1-2,TGTGCCACCAGTGAGAGGGGGAGAAACTATGGCTACACCTTC,CATSERGRNYGYTF
TRBD2,TRBV7-3,16,-,TRBJ2-1,TGTGCCAGCAGCGAGACTAGCGGGGGCTACTACAATGAGCAGTTCTTC,CASSETSGGYYNEQFF
TRBD1,TRBV5-4,16,-,TRBJ2-4,TGTGCCAGCAGCGTGCCAGGGGGCCGAGCCAAAAACATTCAGTACTTC,CASSVPGGRAKNIQYF
TRBD2,TRBV7-8,16,-,TRBJ2-3,TGTGCCAGCAGCTTAGTGACTAGCGGGGGGGACGATACGCAGTATTTT,CASSLVTSGGDDTQYF
-,TRBV19,14,-,TRBJ1-6,TGTGCCAGTAGTCTGACAGCGAGTAATTCACCCCTCCACTTT,CASSLTASNSPLHF
-,TRBV28,12,-,TRBJ1-1,TGTGCCAGCAGTTTATCAGGCAGGGCGGCTTTCTTT,CASSLSGRAAFF
TRBD1,TRBV28,14,once,TRBJ1-6,TGTGCCAGCAGCCGGACAGGGATCGATCCACCCCTCCACTTT,CASSRTGIDPPLHF
TRBD2,TRBV2,16,-,TRBJ2-5,TGTGCCAGCGGATCCAGGGCGGGGGGGGCACAAGAGACCCAGTACTTC,CASGSRAGGAQETQYF
-,TRBV11-1,12,-,TRBJ2-7,TGTGCCAGCAGCCCCGGACACTACGAGCAGTACTTC,CASSPGHYEQYF
-,TRBV2,14,-,TRBJ1-6,TGTGCCAGCAGAACCTCAGGGGTTAGTTCACCCCTCCACTTT,CASRTSGVSSPLHF
-,TRBV19,12,-,TRBJ2-5,TGTGCCAGTAGCACCGTCGGGGAGACCCAGTACTTC,CASSTVGETQYF
-,TRBV9,14,few,TRBJ2-3,TGTGCCAGCAGCGTCGCGGGCCGGCCAGATACGCAGTATTTT,CASSVAGRPDTQYF
-,TRBV5-1,15,-,TRBJ2-2,TGCGCCAGCAGCCGGACAGAGGGCGGAACCGGGGAGCTGTTTTTT,CASSRTEGGTGELFF
TRBD1,TRBV24-1,15,-,TRBJ1-2,TGTGCCACCAGTGAACCCCAGGACAGGACTGAAGGCTACACCTTC,CATSEPQDRTEGYTF
-,TRBV6-5,15,-,TRBJ2-1,TGTGCCAGCAGCGGACGGGACACAACCTACAATGAGCAGTTCTTC,CASSGRDTTYNEQFF
-,TRBV3-1/TRBV3-2,16,-,TRBJ2-3,TGTGCCAGCAGCCCGGCTCGGAGCCGCTCCACAGATACGCAGTATTTT,CASSPARSRSTDTQYF
TRBD1,TRBV9,14,-,TRBJ2-7,TGTGCCAGCAGCGTAGGACAGGGTGGCTACGAGCAGTACTTC,CASSVGQGGYEQYF
-,TRBV9,14,-,TRBJ2-7,TGTGCCAGCAGCGTAGGGACAGACCTCTTTGAGCAGTACTTC,CASSVGTDLFEQYF
TRBD2,TRBV7-3,14,-,TRBJ2-5,TGTGCCAGCAGCGGCGGGGGGTCCGATGAGACCCAGTACTTC,CASSGGGSDETQYF
-,TRBV9,13,-,TRBJ1-2,TGTGCCAGCAGCGTAGTAGTGGGAGTTGGCTACACCTTC,CASSVVVGVGYTF
-,TRBV19,13,-,TRBJ2-3,TGTGCCAGTAGAGGGGCCGGGACAGATACGCAGTATTTT,CASRGAGTDTQYF
-,TRBV13,17,-,TRBJ2-7,TGTGCCAGCAGCTTAGGAATCTGGGAGGCGGTATCCTACGAGCAGTACTTC,CASSLGIWEAVSYEQYF
-,TRBV19,15,-,TRBJ2-6,TGTGCCAGTAGTAGACTGGTCTCTGGGGCCAACGTCCTGACTTTC,CASSRLVSGANVLTF
TRBD1,TRBV11-2,15,few,TRBJ2-7,TGTGCCAGCAGCCCCGATCGGGACAGGGGGCACGAGCAGTACTTC,CASSPDRDRGHEQYF
-,TRBV12-3/TRBV12-4,13,-,TRBJ2-2,TGTGCCAGCAGAGAAAGTGGCTCCGGGGAGCTGTTTTTT,CASRESGSGELFF
-,TRBV4-2,19,-,TRBJ2-4,TGTGCCAGCAGCCAACTTACTGGACAGGGCGGAGGCCGGGGGGACATTCAGTACTTC,CASSQLTGQGGGRGDIQYF
-,TRBV7-2,15,-,TRBJ2-7,TGTGCCAGCAGCGCTCGGGACTTTCCCTACTACGAGCAGTACTTC,CASSARDFPYYEQYF
TRBD1,TRBV19,16,-,TRBJ1-1,TGTGCCAGTAGTCCCGGGGAAGACAGGGGTAGTACTGAAGCTTTCTTT,CASSPGEDRGSTEAFF
TRBD2,TRBV7-3,14,-,TRBJ2-5,TGTGCCAGCAGCTTAGCGGCTAGCGGGGCGACCCAGTACTTC,CASSLAASGATQYF
TRBD1,TRBV7-9,15,once,TRBJ2-2,TGTGCCAGCAGCCAGGGACAGGGGGCAGACGGGGAGCTGTTTTTT,CASSQGQGADGELFF
-,TRBV4-2,16,-,TRBJ2-3,TGTGCCAGCAGCCAAGAAGTGGGGGGGGCCGCAGATACGCAGTATTTT,CASSQEVGGAADTQYF
-,TRBV27,15,once,TRBJ1-6,TGTGCCAGCATGGGATCCAGGGTGGGTAATTCACCCCTCCACTTT,CASMGSRVGNSPLHF
TRBD1,TRBV5-8,14,-,TRBJ1-4,TGTGCCAGCAGCTTCGGACAGGGAGGGGAAAAACTGTTTTTT,CASSFGQGGEKLFF
TRBD1,TRBV6-5,13,-,TRBJ1-2,TGTGCCAGCAGCCGGGACAGGAACTATGGCTACACCTTC,CASSRDRNYGYTF
TRBD1,TRBV2,13,-,TRBJ1-5,TGTGCCAGCAGCGGGACAGGTGATCAGCCCCAGCATTTT,CASSGTGDQPQHF
-,TRBV6-1,12,-,TRBJ1-1,TGTGCCAGCAGCACCCACAGGTCTGAAGCTTTCTTT,CASSTHRSEAFF
TRBD2,TRBV29-1,13,-,TRBJ2-7,TGCAGCGTCCTGACTAGCGGGGGCGCCGAGCAGTACTTC,CSVLTSGGAEQYF
-,TRBV9,15,-,TRBJ2-1,TGTGCCAGCAGCCCCCGTCGGGACACGTACAATGAGCAGTTCTTC,CASSPRRDTYNEQFF
-,TRBV27,15,-,TRBJ2-5,TGTGCCAGCATGGAGGGAGGGACAACCCAAGAGACCCAGTACTTC,CASMEGGTTQETQYF